One and the same sample provided the 24 T cell receptor beta chains below, sequenced in a study of OX40 agonist ivuxolimab in advanced cancers. TCRdb keeps only in-frame clones here, not all; method: immunoSEQ multiplex PCR. The sample shows about 58,000 clones, around nine tenths of them seen only once. The sample in question was CD4+ or CD8+ T cells sorted from blood, obtained in a trial of the OX40 agonist ivuxolimab. These receptors were obtained from an adult with an advanced solid tumor such as melanoma, head and neck, liver or kidney cancer.

This chain uses TRBV14 with TRBJ1-1; D not certain. The germline CDR1 and CDR2 sequences are SGHDN and FVKESK. The CDR3 contains 15 residues. Deletions cut 1 base from V and 1 base from J, with 10 bases between. The CDR3 reads CASSQVLGPNTEAFF. The CDR3 DNA is TGTGCCAGCAGCCAAGTATTGGGCCCGAACACTGAAGCTTTCTTT.

This sequence joins TRBV30 and TRBJ2-7; D is unresolved. Germline CDR1 reads GTSNPN; CDR2 reads SVGIG (reference sequence). CDR3 size: 12 residues. Trimming took off 0 bases at V and 9 bases at J, with 12 bases between the two ends. The CDR3 sequence: CAWSVSPYRQYF. CDR3 sequence (DNA): TGTGCCTGGAGTGTCAGCCCTTATAGGCAGTACTTC. The complete variable domain, with remaining parts taken from reference TRBV30 and TRBJ2-7, reads SQTIHQWPATLVQPVGSPLSLECTVEGTSNPNLYWYRQAAGRGLQLLFYSVGIGQISSEVPQNLSASRPQDRQFILSSKKLLLSDSGFYLCAWSVSPYRQYFGPGTRLTVT.

The gene calls are TRBV11-3 and TRBJ2-3; 8 positions agree with TRBD1. Per germline, CDR1 SGHNT and CDR2 YENEEA. This CDR3 has 15 amino acids. V dropped 5 bases and J dropped 4; count of bases not matched to a gene: 8. CDR3 in amino acids: CASSPGTGQADTQYF. CDR3 sequence (DNA): TGTGCCAGCAGCCCGGGGACAGGCCAGGCAGATACGCAGTATTTT.

The rearrangement links TRBV7-6 to TRBJ2-2, with 11 bases aligning to TRBD2. CDR1 and CDR2 from the germline V gene are SGHVS and FNYEAQ. The CDR3 sequence is 16 residues long. V trimming: 3 bases; J trimming: 7 bases; junction bases outside the gene matches: 7. The CDR3 loop reads CASSLMTSGNGGELFF. Written as DNA, the CDR3 is TGTGCCAGCAGCTTGATGACTAGCGGGAACGGCGGGGAGCTGTTTTTT.

The gene calls are TRBV10-3 and TRBJ2-2, with 11 bases lining up with TRBD2. This CDR3 has 17 residues. The V and J ends lost 2 bases and 4 bases, in that order; junction bases with no gene match: 6. From germline, CDR1 is ENHRY and CDR2 SYGVKD. The CDR3 reads CAISEGSGRGGTGELFF. The CDR3 nucleotides are TGTGCCATCAGTGAGGGTAGCGGGAGGGGAGGCACCGGGGAGCTGTTTTTT.

This rearrangement joins TRBV19 to TRBJ1-2; 9 nucleotides align to TRBD1. The V gene's germline CDR1 is LNHDA and CDR2 SQIVND (reference sequence). The CDR3 is made up of 16 amino acids. V shed 3 bases, J shed 8 bases, and the junction held 13 bases outside the gene matches. The CDR3 DNA reads TGTGCCAGTAGTATCCTACCTGGGACAGGGTTCCGCGGCTACACCTTC. Translation: CASSILPGTGFRGYTF.

The genes are TRBV19 and TRBJ2-1; weak D call: TRBD1 (6 bases). Germline V CDR1 and CDR2: LNHDA, SQIVND (reference sequence). Trimming removed 8 bases at V and 6 bases at J, with 20 bases between. CDR3 length: 15 residues. The CDR3 bases are TGTGCCAGTTCACGAATGGACAGCTTCCGCAATGAGCAGTTCTTC. Protein product: CASSRMDSFRNEQFF.

The V call is TRBV15, the J call TRBJ1-2; 7 bases are a match to TRBD1. The germline gives CDR1 LNHNV, CDR2 YYDKDF (reference sequence). The CDR3 is 14 residues long. The V and J ends lost 6 bases and 4 bases, in that order; junction bases with no gene match: 8. The CDR3 here is CATSTPQGSYGYTF. The CDR3 nucleotides read TGTGCCACCAGTACTCCACAGGGGAGCTATGGCTACACCTTC. The full variable domain, its missing parts supplied by reference TRBV15 and TRBJ1-2, is DAMVIQNPRYQVTQFGKPVTLSCSQTLNHNVMYWYQQKSSQAPKLLFHYYDKDFNNEADTPDNFQSRRPNTSFCFLDIRSPGLGDTAMYLCATSTPQGSYGYTFGSGTRLTVV.

The rearrangement uses TRBV11-2 and TRBJ2-1; 12 nucleotides align to TRBD2. The CDR3 sequence is 14 residues long. Trimming at V came to 4 bases and at J to 8 bases, leaving 3 bases not matched to a gene. Germline values: CDR1 SGHAT, CDR2 FQNNGV. The CDR3 region has the DNA TGTGCCAGCAGCTCCGGACTAGCGGGATATGAGCAGTTCTTC. Protein product: CASSSGLAGYEQFF.

In its sample, this clone was seen once. The chain is built from TRBV2 and TRBJ2-7; D is unclear. The CDR3 runs to 12 residues. Looked up from germline, CDR1 is SNHLY and CDR2 is FYNNEI. Trimming took 4 bases from V and 4 from J, leaving 8 bases between them. For the CDR3, the DNA is TGTGCCAGCAGTGTGCAGTTTTACGAGCAGTACTTC. This codes for CASSVQFYEQYF.

The gene calls are TRBV19 and TRBJ2-6; D uncertain. The CDR3 sequence is 19 residues long. V shed 4 bases and J shed 0 bases, with 19 bases lying between them. Germline V CDR1 and CDR2: LNHDA, SQIVND (reference sequence). The CDR3 loop is CASSTRAFSDNSGANVLTF. CDR3 nucleotides: TGTGCCAGTAGTACTCGAGCGTTCAGCGACAACTCTGGGGCCAACGTCCTGACTTTC.

The genes are TRBV6-6 and TRBJ1-5; D remains ambiguous. The ends were cut back, 7 bases at V and 1 base at J, with 14 bases in the middle. Germline CDR1 and CDR2: MNHNY and SVGAGI (reference sequence). CDR3 size: 15 residues. In nucleotides, the CDR3 is TGTGCCAGCACCGACGTTGGCCGAAGCAATCAGCCCCAGCATTTT. Translating gives CASTDVGRSNQPQHF.

The V call is TRBV30, the J call TRBJ2-3; no reliable D call. Germline V gives CDR1 GTSNPN, CDR2 SVGIG (reference sequence). Between the trimmed V and J ends, which lost 5 bases and 5 bases, there was a span of 8 bases. The CDR3 contains 11 residues. DNA of the CDR3: TGTGCCTGGCAGGCGGTAGATACGCAGTATTTT. It encodes CAWQAVDTQYF.

V gene TRBV30 combines with J gene TRBJ2-5, with 10 nucleotides matching TRBD2. The CDR3 covers 13 residues. In germline, CDR1 is GTSNPN, CDR2 SVGIG (reference sequence). V shed 2 bases and J 6 bases; nucleotides not matched to a gene: 3. The DNA for the CDR3 is TGTGCCTGGAGTTCAGCGGGAGGGAAGACCCAGTACTTC. Translated, it gives CAWSSAGGKTQYF.

The gene calls are TRBV10-2 and TRBJ2-7; 9 nucleotides line up with TRBD1. The length of the CDR3 is 15 residues. Trimming at V came to 4 bases and at J to 6 bases, leaving 10 bases not matched to a gene. The germline CDR1 and CDR2 sequences are WSHSY and SAAADI. The CDR3 sequence is CASSAGTGSFSEQYF. CDR3 nucleotide sequence: TGCGCCAGCAGTGCCGGGACAGGGAGTTTCAGCGAGCAGTACTTC.

This clone ranks as medium-sized. The V call is TRBV18, the J call TRBJ1-2; D might be TRBD1 (6 bases). V lost 6 bases and J 8 bases, leaving 16 bases between the germline ends. Germline V gene lookup returns CDR1 KGHSH and CDR2 LQKENI. This CDR3 has 13 residues. CDR3 DNA: TGTGCCAGCTCGGCTTCAGGGGCGAAGGGCTACACCTTC. Protein product: CASSASGAKGYTF.

This rearrangement joins TRBV7-9 to TRBJ2-3; 10 nucleotides match TRBD1. V gave up 0 bases and J gave up 4 bases; unmatched junction bases: 7. The CDR3 has 17 residues. In germline, CDR1 is SEHNR, CDR2 FQNEAQ (reference sequence). CDR3 loop: CASSLAVTGGAADTQYF. CDR3 DNA: TGTGCCAGCAGCTTAGCGGTGACAGGGGGCGCGGCAGATACGCAGTATTTT.

J is TRBJ2-7 and V is TRBV6-1, with 7 bases matching TRBD2. Unmatched junction bases numbered 4, after V lost 4 bases and J lost 4 bases. The V gene's germline CDR1 is MNHNS and CDR2 SASEGT. The CDR3 has 13 residues. DNA of the CDR3: TGTGCCAGCAGTGGCACTAGCGTTTACGAGCAGTACTTC. Translation gives CASSGTSVYEQYF.

The V gene is TRBV18, the J gene TRBJ1-2; D not resolved. Trimming left V 6 bases short and J 8 bases short, with 16 bases between. The CDR3 totals 13 residues. Germline CDR1 reads KGHSH; CDR2 reads LQKENI. This CDR3 reads CASSPSPMEGYTF. The CDR3 region has the DNA TGTGCCAGCTCCCCCAGTCCGATGGAGGGCTACACCTTC.

The chain couples TRBV28 to TRBJ1-5, with D tentatively TRBD1 (5 bases). Trimming left V 5 bases short and J 7 bases short, with 9 bases between. CDR1 MDHEN and CDR2 SYDVKM come from the germline V gene. This CDR3 region has 12 residues. In nucleotides, the CDR3 is TGTGCCAGCAGTCCCCCAGGGCAGCCCCAGCATTTT. This gives the protein CASSPPGQPQHF.

The J gene is TRBJ2-3, the V gene TRBV6-1; no clear D gene. The CDR3 covers 14 residues. V dropped 3 bases and J dropped 2 bases, with 9 bases sitting between them. Per the germline V gene, CDR1 is MNHNS and CDR2 is SASEGT. CDR3 coding DNA: TGTGCCAGCAGTGACCCATTCTACACAGATACGCAGTATTTT. This codes for CASSDPFYTDTQYF.

The chain recombines TRBV28 with TRBJ1-3, with D perhaps TRBD1 (5 bases). This CDR3 has 17 amino acids. Germline V gene lookup returns CDR1 MDHEN and CDR2 SYDVKM. The ends were cut back, 4 bases at V and 0 bases at J, with 16 bases in the middle. This CDR3 is CASSSWGRAYSGNTIYF. In DNA form, the CDR3 reads TGTGCCAGCAGTTCTTGGGGCAGAGCCTACTCTGGAAACACCATATATTTT.

The chain uses TRBV5-4 and TRBJ1-4; no reliable D call. V was pared by 0 bases and J by 3 bases, with 6 bases between. CDR3 length: 14 residues. Per the germline V gene, CDR1 is SGHNT and CDR2 is YYREEE (reference sequence). The CDR3 DNA reads TGTGCCAGCAGCTTGGATAGAGCTAATGAAAAACTGTTTTTT. Amino acid sequence: CASSLDRANEKLFF. Based on the CDR3 plus reference TRBV5-4 and TRBJ1-4, the full variable domain is ETGVTQSPTHLIKTRGQQVTLRCSSQSGHNTVSWYQQALGQGPQFIFQYYREEENGRGNFPPRFSGLQFPNYSSELNVNALELDDSALYLCASSLDRANEKLFFGSGTQLSVL.

The V gene is TRBV7-9, the J gene TRBJ2-1; D uncertain. Germline V gene lookup returns CDR1 SEHNR and CDR2 FQNEAQ (reference sequence). CDR3 size: 11 residues. Deletions cut 0 bases from V and 10 bases from J, with 4 bases between. The CDR3 DNA is TGTGCCAGCAGCTTAGCCCAAGAGCAGTTCTTC. It codes for CASSLAQEQFF.